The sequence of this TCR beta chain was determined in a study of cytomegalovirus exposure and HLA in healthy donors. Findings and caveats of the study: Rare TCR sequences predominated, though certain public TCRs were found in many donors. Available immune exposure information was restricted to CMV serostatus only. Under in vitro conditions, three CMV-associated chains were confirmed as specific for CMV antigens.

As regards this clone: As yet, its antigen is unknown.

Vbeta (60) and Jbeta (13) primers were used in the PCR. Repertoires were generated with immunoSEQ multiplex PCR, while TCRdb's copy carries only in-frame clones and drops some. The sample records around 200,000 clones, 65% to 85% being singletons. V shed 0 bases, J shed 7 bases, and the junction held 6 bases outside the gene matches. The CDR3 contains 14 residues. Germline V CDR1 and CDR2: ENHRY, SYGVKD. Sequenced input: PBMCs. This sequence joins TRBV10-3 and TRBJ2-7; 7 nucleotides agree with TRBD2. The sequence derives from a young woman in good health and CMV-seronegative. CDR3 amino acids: CAISESGGVWEQYF. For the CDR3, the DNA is TGTGCCATCAGTGAGTCGGGAGGGGTGTGGGAGCAGTACTTC.